What follows are 14 T cell receptor beta chains derived from one specimen sequenced in a study of shared clonotypes between healthy human individuals. The assay was immunoSEQ multiplex PCR, and TCRdb's table has in-frame clones only and misses some. The data contain some 1 million clones, roughly 70% of them singletons. Material: memory CD4+ T cells sorted from blood. Subset described: CD45RA-negative fraction. The origin of the receptors is a man younger than 35 in good health.

Remarks on this clone: The sample has other DNA sequences that encode this CDR3 too. In nucleotides, the CDR3 is TGTGCCAGCAGCGGGCGACTAGCGGGCTCCTACAATGAGCAGTTCTTC. It encodes CASSGRLAGSYNEQFF. The chain employs TRBV9 and TRBJ2-1; 10 bases agree with TRBD2. The CDR3 length is 16 residues. In germline, CDR1 is SGDLS, CDR2 YYNGEE. V shed 3 bases and J 0 bases; nucleotides not matched to a gene: 3.

This rearrangement joins TRBV30 to TRBJ2-5; D unclear. V was trimmed by 2 bases and J by 1 base, leaving 5 bases between them. From germline, CDR1 is GTSNPN and CDR2 SVGIG (reference sequence). The CDR3 has 12 amino acids. CDR3 in amino acids: CAWSRAQETQYF. DNA of the CDR3: TGTGCCTGGAGTCGCGCCCAAGAGACCCAGTACTTC.

V usage is TRBV28 and J usage is TRBJ2-1; perhaps TRBD2 as D (5 bases). This CDR3 comprises 14 residues. V lost 4 bases and J lost 3, with 10 bases in between. Germline CDR1 is MDHEN and CDR2 is SYDVKM. The CDR3 is CASSSSADYNEQFF. Here the CDR3 DNA reads TGTGCCAGCAGTTCGTCAGCGGACTACAATGAGCAGTTCTTC.

Of note for this clone: Different DNA sequences within this sample yield the same CDR3. The chain joins TRBV19 to TRBJ1-1; maybe TRBD1 (5 bases). Germline V gene data show CDR1 as LNHDA and CDR2 as SQIVND (reference sequence). This CDR3 contains 13 residues. V was cut by 5 bases and J by 5 bases, with 12 bases left in between. CDR3 bases: TGTGCCAGTAGTTCCTTGGGGGGGACTGAAGCTTTCTTT. Amino acid sequence: CASSSLGGTEAFF.

The chain combines TRBV10-1 with TRBJ2-2, with 8 bases fitting TRBD1. Germline CDR1 and CDR2: WNHNN and SYGVQD (reference sequence). CDR3 length equals 14 residues. The V segment lost 6 bases and the J segment 5 bases; nucleotides outside the gene matches: 5. CDR3 sequence (DNA): TGCGCCAGCAGAGGGACAGGCGCGACCGGGGAGCTGTTTTTT. This encodes CASRGTGATGELFF.

V is TRBV5-4 and J is TRBJ2-7; D ambiguous. This CDR3 spans 15 amino acids. V was cut by 4 bases and J by 5 bases, with 19 bases left in between. Germline V lookup: CDR1 SGHNT, CDR2 YYREEE (reference sequence). Written as DNA, the CDR3 is TGTGCCAGCAGCACCGGAGTTGAACGGTCCCACGAGCAGTACTTC. Translated: CASSTGVERSHEQYF.

This clone was found once. V is TRBV2 and J is TRBJ2-3, with D possibly matching TRBD2 (7 bases). CDR3 size: 14 residues. V gave up 7 bases and J gave up 5 bases, with 16 bases separating them. CDR1 SNHLY and CDR2 FYNNEI come from the germline V gene. CDR3 coding DNA: TGTGCCAGCAATAGGGCTAGGGGGGGAGATACGCAGTATTTT. Translated, it gives CASNRARGGDTQYF.

The chain is built from TRBV18 and TRBJ2-2; D unresolved. CDR3 length: 13 amino acids. Trimming took off 6 bases at V and 1 base at J, with 6 bases between the two ends. The germline gives CDR1 KGHSH, CDR2 LQKENI. CDR3 sequence (DNA): TGTGCCAGCTCCACCCTGAACACCGGGGAGCTGTTTTTT. It yields the protein CASSTLNTGELFF.

The chain couples TRBV30 to TRBJ1-3; no clear D. In germline, CDR1 is GTSNPN, CDR2 SVGIG (reference sequence). The CDR3 consists of 15 residues. The V gene lost 0 bases and the J gene lost 4 bases, with 13 bases spanning the gap. The CDR3 here is CAWSVRSSGGNTIYF. DNA of the CDR3: TGTGCCTGGAGTGTACGGTCCTCGGGAGGAAACACCATATATTTT.

J is TRBJ2-5 and V is TRBV25-1; TRBD1 matches 7 bases. V shed 5 bases, J shed 5 bases, and the junction held 14 bases outside the gene matches. This CDR3 contains 16 residues. Germline CDR1 reads MGHDK; CDR2 reads SYGVNS. The CDR3 coding sequence is TGTGCCAGCAGTCGTCCGAGACAGGGTCTAGGGGAGACCCAGTACTTC. Translating it yields CASSRPRQGLGETQYF.

The gene calls are TRBV5-4 and TRBJ1-4; TRBD1 aligns across 11 bases. Trimming at V came to 3 bases and at J to 2 bases, leaving 9 bases not matched to a gene. This CDR3 comprises 18 residues. Germline CDR1 and CDR2: SGHNT and YYREEE (reference sequence). The CDR3 reads CASSYGQGAVTTNEKLFF. For the CDR3, the DNA is TGTGCCAGCAGCTACGGACAGGGGGCAGTAACGACTAATGAAAAACTGTTTTTT.

The chain joins TRBV6-5 to TRBJ2-7; possibly TRBD1 for D (5 bases). The CDR3 has 15 amino acids. The V gene lost 6 bases and the J gene lost 5 bases, with 20 bases spanning the gap. The V gene's germline CDR1 is MNHEY and CDR2 SVGAGI. The CDR3 DNA reads TGTGCCAGCAGATCCCTTCACGTCCAGGGCCACGAGCAGTACTTC. This codes for CASRSLHVQGHEQYF.

The V and J genes are TRBV19 and TRBJ2-3, with D perhaps matching TRBD2 (6 bases). The CDR3 is made up of 16 amino acids. Germline CDR1 and CDR2: LNHDA and SQIVND (reference sequence). Trimming took off 2 bases at V and 0 bases at J, with 12 bases between the two ends. CDR3 sequence: CASSIFAGTSTDTQYF. The CDR3 region has the DNA TGTGCCAGTAGTATATTTGCGGGAACTAGCACAGATACGCAGTATTTT. The full variable domain, in which reference TRBV19 and TRBJ2-3 provide the parts outside the CDR3, is DGGITQSPKYLFRKEGQNVTLSCEQNLNHDAMYWYRQDPGQGLRLIYYSQIVNDFQKGDIAEGYSVSREKKESFPLTVTSAQKNPTAFYLCASSIFAGTSTDTQYFGPGTRLTVL.

The table lists this clone with a count of one. CDR3 residues: CASSVPGGGAQTQYF. The DNA for the CDR3 is TGTGCCAGTAGTGTGCCCGGCGGGGGGGCTCAGACCCAGTACTTC. The chain recombines TRBV19 with TRBJ2-5; TRBD2 agrees at 9 bases. CDR3 length: 15 residues. The germline gives CDR1 LNHDA, CDR2 SQIVND (reference sequence). Losses at the gene ends were 5 bases for V and 6 bases for J; bases not matched to a gene: 10.